A single sample gave rise to the 18 T cell receptor beta chains below, sequenced in a study of beta chain features in type 1 diabetes. All of the isolated RNA was reverse transcribed, so expressed TCRB transcripts were sequenced. Sequenced by immunoSEQ multiplex PCR; TCRdb stores in-frame clones only, minus some. The data contain about 180,000 clones, about 13% of them singletons. Material for sequencing was central memory CD4+ T cells from blood. Source of these receptors: a woman between 18 and 30 years old in good health.

This clone was picked up a small number of times. The chain has TRBV4-1 and TRBJ2-1; 10 bases are shared with TRBD2. V was clipped by 0 bases and J by 10 bases; unmatched bases: 12. Germline CDR1 is MGHRA and CDR2 is YSYEKL. CDR3 length equals 17 residues. DNA of the CDR3: TGCGCCAGCAGCCAAGATGGTCCTAGCGGGAGCGACGGAGAGCAGTTCTTC. This encodes CASSQDGPSGSDGEQFF.

This rearrangement joins TRBV7-8 to TRBJ2-7; 7 bases fit TRBD1. Germline lookup yields CDR1 SGHVS and CDR2 FQNEAQ. With V trimmed by 4 bases and J by 1 base, 7 bases remained unmatched. This CDR3 contains 15 residues. The DNA for the CDR3 is TGTGCCAGCAGCTCGCTGATGACAGGGTCCTACGAGCAGTACTTC. Protein: CASSSLMTGSYEQYF.

This clone was observed a handful of times. This rearrangement joins TRBV4-3 to TRBJ2-1, with TRBD2 matching 7 bases. The CDR3 is made up of 17 amino acids. Germline V gene lookup returns CDR1 LGHNA and CDR2 YSLEER. The J segment lost 2 bases and the V segment lost 1 base, leaving 8 bases of the junction unmatched. This chain's CDR3 is CASSQGLAGATYNEQFF. DNA of the CDR3: TGCGCCAGCAGCCAAGGGCTGGCGGGAGCTACCTACAATGAGCAGTTCTTC.

This clone was detected a few times. The J gene is TRBJ2-2, the V gene TRBV2, with 10 positions matching TRBD1. CDR1 SNHLY and CDR2 FYNNEI come from the germline V gene. The CDR3 covers 15 residues. Trimming removed 7 bases from V and 0 bases from J; junction bases left unmatched: 2. The CDR3: CASKGTGANTGELFF. The CDR3 DNA is TGTGCCAGCAAAGGGACAGGGGCGAACACCGGGGAGCTGTTTTTT.

The genes are TRBV20-1 and TRBJ1-1; D possibly corresponds to TRBD1 (6 bases). The CDR3 is 11 residues long. Trimming shortened V by 1 base and J by 13 bases, and 13 bases separated the two germline ends. The germline V gene has CDR1 DFQATT and CDR2 SNEGSKA (reference sequence). The CDR3 DNA is TGCAGTGCTAGAGGACAGGCCGCGGTTTTCTTT. Translated: CSARGQAAVFF.

The CDR3 here is CSAWDSNLSGANVLTF. The CDR3 coding sequence is TGCAGCGCCTGGGACAGCAACCTCTCTGGGGCCAACGTCCTGACTTTC. This chain joins TRBV29-1 and TRBJ2-6; 7 bases are shared with TRBD1. Trimming removed 7 bases from V and 0 bases from J; junction bases left unmatched: 9. The CDR3 contains 16 residues. Germline CDR1 and CDR2: SQVTM and ANQGSEA.

The chain uses TRBV11-2 and TRBJ2-1, with 12 positions matching TRBD2. The CDR3 has 15 amino acids. V trimming: 6 bases; J trimming: 7 bases; junction bases outside the gene matches: 7. Germline V gene data show CDR1 as SGHAT and CDR2 as FQNNGV. CDR3 sequence reads: CASRQTSGGVNEQFF. DNA of the CDR3: TGTGCCAGCAGGCAGACTAGCGGGGGTGTGAATGAGCAGTTCTTC.

In its sample, this clone was seen many times. V and J are TRBV11-2 and TRBJ2-7, with 7 bases identical to TRBD1. The CDR3 is 16 residues long. Trimming at V came to 4 bases and at J to 2 bases, leaving 11 bases not matched to a gene. Germline loops: CDR1 SGHAT, CDR2 FQNNGV. CDR3 region: CASSSVPRQGAYEQYF. The CDR3 DNA is TGTGCCAGCAGCTCCGTGCCCCGACAGGGAGCCTACGAGCAGTACTTC.

In DNA form, the CDR3 reads TGTGCCAGCAGCCTCCCAGCGGGAGGGCAAGAGACCCAGTACTTC. This translates into CASSLPAGGQETQYF. V is TRBV11-2 and J is TRBJ2-5; TRBD2 matches 10 bases. The CDR3 totals 15 residues. The ends lost 5 bases at V and 2 bases at J; junction bases unmatched: 5. Germline V gene sequence: CDR1 SGHAT, CDR2 FQNNGV.

The chain combines TRBV6-6 with TRBJ1-1; TRBD1 might be the D (6 bases). Deletions cut 4 bases from V and 1 base from J, with 13 bases between. CDR1 is MNHNY and CDR2 is SVGAGI in the germline V gene (reference sequence). The CDR3 runs 15 residues. CDR3 coding DNA: TGTGCCAGCAGTTGGGCACAGGGCTCGAACACTGAAGCTTTCTTT. This sequence encodes CASSWAQGSNTEAFF.

The chain has TRBV5-1 and TRBJ2-2; 10 bases match TRBD2. Per germline, CDR1 SGHRS and CDR2 YFSETQ. V was pared by 3 bases and J by 0 bases, with 5 bases of the junction left unmatched. CDR3 length: 17 residues. The chain's CDR3 is CASSSGLAVTNTGELFF. In nucleotides, the CDR3 is TGCGCCAGCAGCTCCGGACTAGCGGTAACGAACACCGGGGAGCTGTTTTTT.

This clone was seen only a few times. The genes are TRBV28 and TRBJ1-2; D not resolved. Per germline, CDR1 MDHEN and CDR2 SYDVKM. V was trimmed by 6 bases and J by 2 bases, leaving 10 bases between them. CDR3 length: 13 amino acids. The CDR3, as DNA: TGTGCCAGCAGCCCGGGAGGAAACTATGGCTACACCTTC. Translating it yields CASSPGGNYGYTF.

In its sample, this clone was seen a few times. As DNA, the CDR3 is TGTGCCTGGAGAAAACAGGGAGTCACTGAAGCTTTCTTT. Its translation: CAWRKQGVTEAFF. The V gene is TRBV30, the J gene TRBJ1-1, with D possibly being TRBD1 (6 bases). V lost 3 bases, J lost 4 bases, and 12 bases lay in between. CDR1 is GTSNPN and CDR2 is SVGIG in the germline V gene (reference sequence). CDR3 length equals 13 residues.

This clone turned up a few times. This CDR3 reads CASSRETGTGQPQHF. DNA of the CDR3: TGTGCCAGCTCACGAGAGACAGGGACAGGTCAGCCCCAGCATTTT. The rearrangement joins TRBV18 to TRBJ1-5, with 8 bases that match TRBD1. This CDR3 spans 15 amino acids. J gave up 6 bases and V 4 bases, and 8 bases lay outside the gene matches. The germline gives CDR1 KGHSH, CDR2 LQKENI.

This clone was observed many times. The chain has TRBV7-2 and TRBJ2-7; 8 nucleotides agree with TRBD2. CDR1 and CDR2 (germline): SGHTA, FQGNSA. The CDR3 is made up of 15 amino acids. The V gene end was trimmed by 1 base and the J gene end by 1 base; junction bases not matched to a gene: 3. The CDR3 loop reads CASSLGGGRSYEQYF. The CDR3 nucleotides read TGTGCCAGCAGCTTAGGGGGCGGGAGGTCCTACGAGCAGTACTTC.

The CDR3 region is CASNKDRGPTEAFF. CDR3 DNA sequence: TGTGCCAGCAACAAGGACAGGGGGCCGACTGAAGCTTTCTTT. V usage is TRBV28 and J usage is TRBJ1-1; 11 nucleotides line up with TRBD1. J gave up 5 bases and V 7 bases, and 6 bases lay outside the gene matches. Germline V lookup: CDR1 MDHEN, CDR2 SYDVKM. There are 14 residues in the CDR3.

V usage is TRBV30 and J usage is TRBJ1-5; a possible D gene is TRBD1 (5 bases). CDR3 length: 13 amino acids. The V gene lost 2 bases and the J gene lost 5 bases, with 10 bases spanning the gap. Germline V gene sequence: CDR1 GTSNPN, CDR2 SVGIG (reference sequence). The CDR3 DNA reads as TGTGCCTGGAGTTTGGACACACATCAGCCCCAGCATTTT. Translated: CAWSLDTHQPQHF.

The sample holds a few counts of this clone. The CDR3 sequence is CASSVEGMGRRGSTEAFF. The CDR3 bases are TGTGCCAGCAGCGTAGAGGGGATGGGTCGCAGGGGATCCACTGAAGCTTTCTTT. The V gene is TRBV9, the J gene TRBJ1-1, with D maybe TRBD1 (6 bases). Germline values: CDR1 SGDLS, CDR2 YYNGEE. The germline V and J ends were trimmed by 0 bases and 4 bases, with 22 bases remaining between them. The CDR3 has 18 amino acids.